The 29 T cell receptor beta chains below were found in one sample sequenced in a study of OX40 agonist ivuxolimab in advanced cancers. Generated by immunoSEQ multiplex PCR, the TCRdb table keeps only in-frame clones and is missing some. The sample has approximately 76,000 clones, approximately 93% seen once. The material sequenced was CD4+ or CD8+ T cells sorted from blood, taken in a trial of the OX40 agonist ivuxolimab. Every receptor here comes from an adult with an advanced solid tumor such as melanoma, head and neck, liver or kidney cancer.

This chain joins TRBV11-2 and TRBJ1-2; 8 positions match TRBD1. V lost 1 base to trimming and J lost 8 bases; unmatched junction nucleotides: 6. This CDR3 has 14 residues. CDR1 and CDR2 from the germline V gene are SGHAT and FQNNGV. The CDR3 DNA reads as TGTGCCAGCAGCTTAGGACAGGGGAATTCGGGCTACACCTTC. Encoded protein: CASSLGQGNSGYTF.

In this sample, this clone turned up once. This chain links TRBV5-1 with TRBJ2-7, with TRBD1 matching 7 bases. CDR1 is SGHRS, CDR2 YFSETQ, per germline. Trimming took 0 bases from V and 3 from J; bases not matched to a gene: 15. The CDR3 extends over 18 amino acids. CDR3 nucleotide sequence: TGCGCCAGCAGCTTGGGCTTCATACCAGCGAGGGGGCTCTACGAGCAGTACTTC. Protein: CASSLGFIPARGLYEQYF.

The rearrangement joins TRBV27 to TRBJ2-7; maybe TRBD1 (6 bases). The CDR3 has 15 amino acids. Germline CDR1 and CDR2: MNHEY and SMNVEV (reference sequence). Trimming took 6 bases from V and 3 from J, leaving 18 bases between them. CDR3 in amino acids: CASRIGPGEIYEQYF. The CDR3 nucleotides read TGTGCCAGCAGAATTGGACCAGGGGAGATCTACGAGCAGTACTTC.

This chain joins TRBV7-8 and TRBJ1-1; perhaps TRBD1 as D (5 bases). Germline loops: CDR1 SGHVS, CDR2 FQNEAQ. V dropped 5 bases and J dropped 4 bases, with 11 bases sitting between them. This CDR3 has 13 residues. The CDR3 region is CASSQGATTEAFF. CDR3 nucleotides: TGTGCCAGCAGCCAAGGGGCGACCACTGAAGCTTTCTTT.

The CDR3 region is CASSSGGSNYGYTF. CDR3 coding DNA: TGTGCCAGCAGCTCCGGTGGGAGTAACTATGGCTACACCTTC. The V call is TRBV7-6, the J call TRBJ1-2; D remains ambiguous. The CDR3 length is 14 residues. The V end was cut by 4 bases, the J end by 1 base, with 10 bases between. Germline assignment: CDR1 SGHVS and CDR2 FNYEAQ.

J is TRBJ1-5 and V is TRBV7-6, with D unresolved. Trimming pared 5 bases from V and 9 bases from J, leaving 11 bases between. CDR1 SGHVS and CDR2 FNYEAQ come from the germline V gene. This CDR3 is built from 12 residues. The CDR3 sequence is CASSDENAPQHF. In DNA, the CDR3 is TGTGCCAGCAGCGATGAAAACGCGCCCCAGCATTTT.

The V call is TRBV4-3, the J call TRBJ2-1, with 7 bases fitting TRBD2. V was pared by 4 bases and J by 5 bases, with 17 bases of the junction left unmatched. The germline V gene has CDR1 LGHNA and CDR2 YSLEER. The length of the CDR3 is 18 residues. The CDR3 nucleotides are TGCGCCAGCAGCCCCACTAGCGCAATTCAGATAAAAGACAATGAGCAGTTCTTC. It translates to CASSPTSAIQIKDNEQFF.

CDR3 protein: CASTSGTTGVGYTF. The CDR3, as DNA: TGTGCCAGCACCTCAGGGACAACGGGAGTGGGCTACACCTTC. This chain connects TRBV7-9 to TRBJ1-2; TRBD1 might be the D (6 bases). Germline V gene data show CDR1 as SEHNR and CDR2 as FQNEAQ (reference sequence). The CDR3 runs 14 residues. Deletions cut 7 bases from V and 8 bases from J, with 20 bases between.

This CDR3 reads CASSQGAGYTF. The DNA of the CDR3 is TGTGCCAGCAGCCAAGGGGCGGGCTACACCTTC. This chain uses TRBV5-4 with TRBJ1-2; possible D gene TRBD1, 5 bases. This CDR3 is 11 amino acids long. Trimming took off 4 bases at V and 8 bases at J, with 9 bases between the two ends. In germline, CDR1 is SGHNT, CDR2 YYREEE (reference sequence).

CDR3 protein: CASSFADGPYEQYF. The CDR3 bases are TGTGCCAGCAGTTTTGCAGACGGACCCTACGAGCAGTACTTC. The V call is TRBV27, the J call TRBJ2-7; D is uncertain. Germline loops: CDR1 MNHEY, CDR2 SMNVEV (reference sequence). CDR3 length: 14 amino acids. Trimming took off 3 bases at V and 2 bases at J, with 11 bases between the two ends.

The rearrangement links TRBV30 to TRBJ2-7; D is ambiguous. V lost 4 bases, J lost 3 bases, and 7 bases lay in between. CDR3 length equals 11 residues. Germline CDR1 GTSNPN, CDR2 SVGIG (reference sequence). The CDR3 DNA follows: TGTGCCTGGAATTTTCGCTACGAGCAGTACTTC. Translated: CAWNFRYEQYF.

This chain uses TRBV11-3 with TRBJ2-2; D is undetermined. Germline-derived CDR1 and CDR2 are SGHNT and YENEEA. This CDR3 spans 15 amino acids. V was shortened by 3 bases and J by 0 bases, with 8 bases between the two germline ends. CDR3 in DNA: TGTGCCAGCAGCTTGGAGAACGCGAACACCGGGGAGCTGTTTTTT. Encoded protein: CASSLENANTGELFF.

V and J are TRBV30 and TRBJ1-3; D is undetermined. There are 14 residues in the CDR3. V lost 5 bases to trimming and J lost 0 bases, with 11 bases between them. Per germline, CDR1 GTSNPN and CDR2 SVGIG (reference sequence). Written as DNA, the CDR3 is TGTGCCTGGCAGTTAGCCAGCTCTGGAAACACCATATATTTT. Amino acids: CAWQLASSGNTIYF.

The chain combines TRBV5-6 with TRBJ2-3, with D tentatively TRBD2 (6 bases). Germline CDR1 SGHDT, CDR2 YYEEEE. The CDR3 loop spans 17 amino acids. V gave up 0 bases and J gave up 2 bases, with 16 bases separating them. CDR3 sequence reads: CASSLGGIAVLTDTQYF. The CDR3 DNA follows: TGTGCCAGCAGCTTGGGGGGTATAGCGGTTCTCACAGATACGCAGTATTTT. The whole variable domain, remainder taken from reference TRBV5-6 and TRBJ2-3, is DAGVTQSPTHLIKTRGQQVTLRCSPKSGHDTVSWYQQALGQGPQFIFQYYEEEERQRGNFPDRFSGHQFPNYSSELNVNALLLGDSALYLCASSLGGIAVLTDTQYFGPGTRLTVL.

The V gene is TRBV30, the J gene TRBJ1-2, with unresolved D. This CDR3 is 14 amino acids long. Between the trimmed V and J ends, which lost 0 bases and 4 bases, there was a span of 12 bases. Germline V lookup: CDR1 GTSNPN, CDR2 SVGIG (reference sequence). CDR3 DNA: TGTGCCTGGAGTGTAGCTAGGATGGGCTATGGCTACACCTTC. Its translation: CAWSVARMGYGYTF.

The J gene is TRBJ2-7, the V gene TRBV5-6, with TRBD1 matching 7 bases. This CDR3 contains 14 residues. The V and J ends lost 4 bases and 5 bases, in that order; junction bases with no gene match: 9. The V gene's germline CDR1 is SGHDT and CDR2 YYEEEE. In DNA form, the CDR3 reads TGTGCCAGCAGCATGGGTGACAGGGTCGACGAGCAGTACTTC. Translation: CASSMGDRVDEQYF.

This chain links TRBV28 with TRBJ2-7; D remains unclear. The CDR3 covers 14 residues. Trimming removed 2 bases from V and 0 bases from J, with 8 bases in between. Germline-derived CDR1 and CDR2 are MDHEN and SYDVKM. CDR3 sequence (DNA): TGTGCCAGCAGTTTACCCGCCTACTCCTACGAGCAGTACTTC. Its translation: CASSLPAYSYEQYF.

As for this clone: Other DNA sequences in the sample encode the same CDR3. The chain has TRBV9 and TRBJ2-1, with D hard to call. Trimming shortened V by 4 bases and J by 7 bases, and 6 bases separated the two germline ends. Per germline, CDR1 SGDLS and CDR2 YYNGEE. The CDR3 length is 11 residues. In DNA form, the CDR3 reads TGTGCCAGCAGCCTGGGGAATGAGCAGTTCTTC. Translation gives CASSLGNEQFF.

V gene TRBV4-1 combines with J gene TRBJ1-1, with D possibly matching TRBD1 (5 bases). The ends were cut back, 1 base at V and 0 bases at J, with 18 bases in the middle. The CDR3 runs 18 residues. CDR1 and CDR2 (germline): MGHRA, YSYEKL. The chain's CDR3 is CASSQGRQGSYMNTEAFF. CDR3 DNA sequence: TGCGCCAGCAGCCAAGGACGGCAGGGTTCCTACATGAACACTGAAGCTTTCTTT.

The rearrangement uses TRBV7-3 and TRBJ2-1, with D possibly being TRBD1 or TRBD2 (5 bases each). Trimming left V 1 base short and J 5 bases short, with 15 bases between. This CDR3 region has 16 residues. Germline assignment: CDR1 SGHTA and CDR2 FQGTGA. The CDR3 DNA follows: TGTGCCAGCAGCTTAAGACCGGGGACGACCCACAATGAGCAGTTCTTC. It is translated as CASSLRPGTTHNEQFF.

The chain uses TRBV7-8 and TRBJ2-7; TRBD1 aligns across 7 bases. This CDR3 is 13 amino acids long. Per germline, CDR1 SGHVS and CDR2 FQNEAQ. With V trimmed by 8 bases and J by 7 bases, 11 bases remained unmatched. CDR3 protein: CASGPDRSTEQYF. In DNA, the CDR3 is TGTGCCAGCGGACCGGACAGGAGTACGGAGCAGTACTTC.

The chain combines TRBV5-4 with TRBJ2-2; tentative D call: TRBD1 (6 bases). V dropped 6 bases and J dropped 1 base, with 13 bases sitting between them. CDR1 is SGHNT, CDR2 YYREEE, per germline (reference sequence). CDR3 length: 15 amino acids. The CDR3 here is CASTSLGQNTGELFF. The CDR3 DNA reads as TGTGCCAGCACCTCCTTGGGACAGAACACCGGGGAGCTGTTTTTT.

The chain is built from TRBV27 and TRBJ1-5; weak D call: TRBD1 (6 bases). V gave up 2 bases and J gave up 4 bases, with 12 bases separating them. This CDR3 region has 15 residues. Germline CDR1 reads MNHEY; CDR2 reads SMNVEV (reference sequence). The CDR3 is CASSLSRGGNQPQHF. The CDR3 region has the DNA TGTGCCAGCAGTTTAAGCAGGGGTGGTAATCAGCCCCAGCATTTT.

The chain carries TRBV27 and TRBJ2-7, with D possibly called TRBD1 or TRBD2 (5 bases each). This CDR3 comprises 13 residues. V was clipped by 8 bases and J by 6 bases, with 17 bases between them. CDR1 and CDR2 from the germline V gene are MNHEY and SMNVEV (reference sequence). CDR3 amino acids: CASASGRTSEQYF. In nucleotides, the CDR3 is TGTGCCAGCGCCTCGGGACGGACCTCCGAGCAGTACTTC.

The gene calls are TRBV9 and TRBJ2-1, with a possible D match to TRBD1 (6 bases). V lost 0 bases to trimming and J lost 10 bases, with 17 bases between them. The CDR3 is 15 residues long. In germline, CDR1 is SGDLS, CDR2 YYNGEE. The CDR3 loop reads CASSVARTGYREQFF. The CDR3 DNA reads as TGTGCCAGCAGCGTAGCTCGAACAGGGTACCGGGAGCAGTTCTTC.

The DNA for the CDR3 is TGTGCCAGCAGCGCGGGTGAGGGGACATCGGATACGCAGTATTTT. The encoded protein is CASSAGEGTSDTQYF. The rearrangement links TRBV9 to TRBJ2-3, with a tentative D call TRBD1 (6 bases). Trimming stripped 3 bases from V and 6 bases from J, with 17 bases between. CDR1 is SGDLS and CDR2 is YYNGEE in the germline V gene. The CDR3 runs 15 residues.

This chain joins TRBV15 and TRBJ2-7, with no clear D. Germline V lookup: CDR1 LNHNV, CDR2 YYDKDF (reference sequence). V was shortened by 0 bases and J by 4 bases, with 4 bases between the two germline ends. This CDR3 spans 12 amino acids. DNA of the CDR3: TGTGCCACCAGCAGAGACCTTTACGAGCAGTACTTC. The encoded protein is CATSRDLYEQYF.

The chain couples TRBV9 to TRBJ2-5, with 10 bases identical to TRBD1. Germline V gene lookup returns CDR1 SGDLS and CDR2 YYNGEE. This CDR3 has 16 amino acids. With V trimmed by 3 bases and J by 4 bases, 9 bases remained unmatched. The CDR3 nucleotides read TGTGCCAGCAGCGGGTTTGGGACAGGGGACTTAGAGACCCAGTACTTC. Protein: CASSGFGTGDLETQYF.

This chain links TRBV9 with TRBJ2-3; either TRBD1 or TRBD2 may fit D (6 bases each). This CDR3 has 13 amino acids. Trimming took off 2 bases at V and 5 bases at J, with 9 bases between the two ends. CDR1 is SGDLS and CDR2 is YYNGEE in the germline V gene. This CDR3 reads CASSVGGQDTQYF. The CDR3 nucleotides are TGTGCCAGCAGCGTTGGGGGGCAAGATACGCAGTATTTT.